The TCR beta chain described here comes from a study of control samples from healthy donors and cancer patients. Profiled with immunoSEQ multiplex PCR; TCRdb holds only in-frame clones, not every one. The table lists 150,000 to 160,000 clones, approximately 94% of them singletons, with about 5.6% in the top ten. The CDR3 consists of 12 residues. V trimming: 1 base; J trimming: 16 bases; junction bases outside the gene matches: 6. The chain employs TRBV12-3 or TRBV12-4 and TRBJ2-2, with TRBD1 identical over 7 bases. Input material: blood. The TCR originated in a man aged 40-49 years in good health. The CDR3 DNA reads as TGTGCCAGCAGTTTAGGACAGGGTTCACGGTTTTTT. Its translation: CASSLGQGSRFF.